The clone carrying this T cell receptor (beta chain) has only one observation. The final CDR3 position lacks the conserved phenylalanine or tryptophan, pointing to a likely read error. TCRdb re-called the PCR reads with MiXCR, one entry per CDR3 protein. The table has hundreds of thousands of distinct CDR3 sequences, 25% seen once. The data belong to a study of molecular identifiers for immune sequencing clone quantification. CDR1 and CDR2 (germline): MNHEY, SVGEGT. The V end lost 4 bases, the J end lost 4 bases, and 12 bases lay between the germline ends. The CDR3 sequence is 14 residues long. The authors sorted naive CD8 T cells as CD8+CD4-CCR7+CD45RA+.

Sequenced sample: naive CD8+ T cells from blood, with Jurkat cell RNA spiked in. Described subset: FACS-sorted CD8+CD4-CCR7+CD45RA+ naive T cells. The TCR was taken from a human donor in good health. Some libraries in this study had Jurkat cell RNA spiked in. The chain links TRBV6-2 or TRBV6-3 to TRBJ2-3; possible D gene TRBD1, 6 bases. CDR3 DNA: TGTGCCAGCAGTTCCGACAGGTGGGCAGATACGCAGTATTCT. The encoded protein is CASSSDRWADTQYS.